Below, 8 T cell receptor beta chains from the same sample are listed, as sequenced in a study of blood T cells in healthy people across ages. A second roughly 6 to 11 cycle PCR used barcoded and J-beta primers. TCRdb analysed the 5' RACE reads with MiXCR anew, one entry per CDR3 protein. This table has 1.2 million to 1.5 million distinct CDR3 sequences, approximately 59% appearing once. The sample comprised blood. All receptors derive from a man between 18 and 29 years old in good health.

The chain couples TRBV12-3 or TRBV12-4 to TRBJ2-3; 14 nucleotides agree with TRBD2. Unmatched junction bases numbered 7, after V lost 3 bases and J lost 5 bases. The CDR3 consists of 17 residues. CDR3 sequence reads: CASSFPGLAGAQDTQYF. The DNA for the CDR3 is TGTGCCAGCAGTTTTCCGGGACTAGCGGGAGCTCAAGATACGCAGTATTTT.

V gene TRBV6-5 combines with J gene TRBJ2-1, with D uncertain. From germline, CDR1 is MNHEY and CDR2 SVGAGI. With 2 bases removed from V and 5 bases from J, the gap between germline ends came to 10 bases. The CDR3 is 14 residues long. The CDR3 bases are TGTGCCAGCAGTTACACGACCAGGAACAATGAGCAGTTCTTC. It yields the protein CASSYTTRNNEQFF.

The V gene is TRBV6-5, the J gene TRBJ1-5, with unresolved D. Germline V lookup: CDR1 MNHEY, CDR2 SVGAGI. CDR3 length: 15 residues. V was cut by 6 bases and J by 0 bases, with 12 bases left in between. The CDR3 DNA reads as TGTGCCAGCAGCCCGATGTCCAGTAGCAATCAGCCCCAGCATTTT. It is translated as CASSPMSSSNQPQHF.

This rearrangement joins TRBV3-1 to TRBJ1-2, with D uncertain. Trimming removed 2 bases from V and 7 bases from J, with 5 bases in between. Germline V gene data show CDR1 as LGHDT and CDR2 as YNNKEL (reference sequence). The CDR3 is 11 amino acids. The CDR3 DNA reads TGTGCCAGCAGCCAATCCACTGGCTACACCTTC. This codes for CASSQSTGYTF.

The chain uses TRBV12-3 or TRBV12-4 and TRBJ2-7, with a weak D call TRBD2 (6 bases). The length of the CDR3 is 16 residues. The V end lost 6 bases, the J end lost 4 bases, and 22 bases lay between the germline ends. CDR3 DNA: TGTGCCAGCAGCCCAGTCTGGAGGGGACCCGGGTACGAGCAGTACTTC. Protein product: CASSPVWRGPGYEQYF.

In its sample, this clonotype was seen a few times. This rearrangement joins TRBV20-1 to TRBJ2-1; D is ambiguous. The CDR3 loop spans 13 amino acids. Trimming removed 4 bases from V and 5 bases from J, with 12 bases in between. Germline V lookup: CDR1 DFQATT, CDR2 SNEGSKA (reference sequence). The CDR3 coding sequence is TGCAGTGCTACCACCCCGACACACAATGAGCAGTTCTTC. The encoded protein is CSATTPTHNEQFF.

The chain joins TRBV29-1 to TRBJ2-1; perhaps D is TRBD1 or TRBD2 (5 bases each). The CDR3 spans 12 residues. CDR1 and CDR2 (germline): SQVTM, ANQGSEA. Trimming pared 6 bases from V and 7 bases from J, leaving 13 bases between. CDR3 nucleotide sequence: TGCAGCGTCCTTTGGGGGTATAATGAGCAGTTCTTC. It translates to CSVLWGYNEQFF.

This chain joins TRBV6-1 and TRBJ1-2, with D possibly being TRBD1 (6 bases). The CDR3 is made up of 17 amino acids. Looked up from germline, CDR1 is MNHNS and CDR2 is SASEGT. V lost 5 bases and J 1 base, leaving 20 bases between the germline ends. The CDR3 region is CASSPPGQGRFNYGYTF. The CDR3 DNA reads as TGTGCCAGCAGTCCCCCGGGACAAGGGCGTTTTAACTATGGCTACACCTTC.